This entry lists 9 T cell receptor beta chains sequenced from one sample in a study of blood T cell repertoires in COVID-19. Using immunoSEQ multiplex PCR, the repertoire was profiled, and TCRdb retains in-frame clones only, with some absent. The top ten hold around 7.3% of the sample, which has 100,000 to 120,000 clones, roughly 76% seen once. The sequencing input was peripheral blood. These receptors all stem from a woman between 55 and 75 years old with acute or convalescent COVID-19.

V usage is TRBV15 and J usage is TRBJ2-4; TRBD1 matches 7 bases. With V trimmed by 0 bases and J by 0 bases, 2 bases remained unmatched. The CDR3 contains 16 residues. Germline assignment: CDR1 LNHNV and CDR2 YYDKDF (reference sequence). CDR3 DNA: TGTGCCACCAGCAGAGATCCAGGGGGAGCCAAAAACATTCAGTACTTC. Translated, it gives CATSRDPGGAKNIQYF. The whole variable domain, remainder taken from reference TRBV15 and TRBJ2-4, is DAMVIQNPRYQVTQFGKPVTLSCSQTLNHNVMYWYQQKSSQAPKLLFHYYDKDFNNEADTPDNFQSRRPNTSFCFLDIRSPGLGDTAMYLCATSRDPGGAKNIQYFGAGTRLSVL.

The CDR3 DNA is TGTGCCAGCAGGCGGGGGACTGGAAACACCATATATTTT. Its protein product is CASRRGTGNTIYF. The gene calls are TRBV6-6 and TRBJ1-3; possibly TRBD1 for D (5 bases). Between the trimmed V and J ends, which lost 6 bases and 2 bases, there was a span of 8 bases. Germline values: CDR1 MNHNY, CDR2 SVGAGI (reference sequence). This CDR3 is 13 amino acids long.

The rearrangement joins TRBV3-1 (or the pseudogene TRBV3-2) to TRBJ1-5, with D tentatively TRBD1 (5 bases). V was cut by 0 bases and J by 1 base, with 10 bases left in between. The CDR3 loop spans 16 amino acids. Germline-derived CDR1 and CDR2 are LGHDT and YNNKEL (reference sequence). The CDR3 reads CASSQDGGGSNQPQHF. The CDR3 bases are TGTGCCAGCAGCCAAGACGGGGGAGGCAGCAATCAGCCCCAGCATTTT.

The chain carries TRBV11-2 and TRBJ2-1, with 10 bases that match TRBD1. The J segment lost 8 bases and the V segment lost 5 bases, leaving 9 bases of the junction unmatched. The V gene's germline CDR1 is SGHAT and CDR2 FQNNGV. CDR3 length equals 15 residues. The CDR3 loop reads CASSPRTGGYDEQFF. The CDR3, as DNA: TGTGCCAGCAGCCCCCGGACAGGGGGTTACGATGAGCAGTTCTTC.

The sample holds one count of this clone. J is TRBJ2-5 and V is TRBV19, with D perhaps matching TRBD1 (6 bases). The CDR3 is 13 amino acids. V lost 3 bases and J lost 4, with 9 bases in between. Germline-derived CDR1 and CDR2 are LNHDA and SQIVND (reference sequence). As DNA, the CDR3 is TGTGCCAGTAGTATTGCCAGGGGAGAGACCCAGTACTTC. Protein: CASSIARGETQYF.

This clone showed up just a few times. J is TRBJ2-7 and V is TRBV29-1; 7 bases match TRBD1. The CDR3 has 14 residues. Looked up from germline, CDR1 is SQVTM and CDR2 is ANQGSEA. The trim removed 6 bases at V and 0 bases at J, leaving 8 bases unmatched. CDR3 residues: CSVGEGASSYEQYF. The CDR3 nucleotides read TGCAGCGTAGGAGAGGGGGCTAGCTCCTACGAGCAGTACTTC.

This chain connects TRBV3-1 (or the pseudogene TRBV3-2) to TRBJ1-3; a possible D gene is TRBD1 (5 bases). This CDR3 comprises 11 residues. Looked up from germline, CDR1 is LGHDT and CDR2 is YNNKEL (reference sequence). With 3 bases removed from V and 13 bases from J, the gap between germline ends came to 10 bases. CDR3 DNA sequence: TGTGCCAGCAGCCACGCGGGACCTATATATTTT. This translates into CASSHAGPIYF.

This sequence joins TRBV3-1 (or the pseudogene TRBV3-2) and TRBJ1-6; D unclear. The CDR3 contains 13 residues. Trimming shortened V by 4 bases and J by 10 bases, and 11 bases separated the two germline ends. In germline, CDR1 is LGHDT, CDR2 YNNKEL (reference sequence). The chain's CDR3 is CASSPEGESPLHF. The CDR3, as DNA: TGTGCCAGCAGCCCAGAGGGAGAATCACCCCTCCACTTT.

The chain recombines TRBV6-5 with TRBJ2-7; weak D call: TRBD1 (5 bases). Germline-derived CDR1 and CDR2 are MNHEY and SVGAGI. CDR3 length equals 15 residues. The V end was cut by 0 bases, the J end by 3 bases, with 12 bases between. Here the CDR3 DNA reads TGTGCCAGCAGTTACTCGATCCAGGGTAGCTACGAGCAGTACTTC. It encodes CASSYSIQGSYEQYF.